This T cell receptor (beta chain) was recovered during a study of PD-1 blockade in classical Hodgkin lymphoma. General observations from the study: Excluded were patients who started nivolumab under 1 year after ASCT, a group that had lower diversity. Baseline TCR diversity was reportedly lower in newly diagnosed patients than healthy donors. Newly diagnosed patients and complete responders had comparable diversity at baseline.

Germline-derived CDR1 and CDR2 are SGHAT and FQNNGV. This CDR3 spans 15 amino acids. V lost 0 bases, J lost 2 bases, and 11 bases lay in between. The data were produced by immunoSEQ multiplex PCR, yet TCRdb's version contains in-frame clones alone and is incomplete. This table holds fewer than 35,000 clones, around 90% found once. Note on this clone: What it binds is unknown.

The time point is: cycle 4 day 1 (C4D1), after more than five weeks of nivolumab. Each patient relapsed following autologous stem cell transplantation, and prior brentuximab vedotin exposure differed. Purified CD4+ T cells were obtained from thawed PBMCs through magnetic negative selection. This receptor was obtained from a human donor with classical Hodgkin lymphoma. Sequencing used CD4+ T cells from blood, obtained before the fourth cycle of nivolumab. This chain links TRBV11-2 with TRBJ2-7, with a weak D call TRBD2 (5 bases). The CDR3 protein is CASSLETGWAYEQYF. In DNA, the CDR3 is TGTGCCAGCAGCTTAGAGACGGGGTGGGCCTACGAGCAGTACTTC.